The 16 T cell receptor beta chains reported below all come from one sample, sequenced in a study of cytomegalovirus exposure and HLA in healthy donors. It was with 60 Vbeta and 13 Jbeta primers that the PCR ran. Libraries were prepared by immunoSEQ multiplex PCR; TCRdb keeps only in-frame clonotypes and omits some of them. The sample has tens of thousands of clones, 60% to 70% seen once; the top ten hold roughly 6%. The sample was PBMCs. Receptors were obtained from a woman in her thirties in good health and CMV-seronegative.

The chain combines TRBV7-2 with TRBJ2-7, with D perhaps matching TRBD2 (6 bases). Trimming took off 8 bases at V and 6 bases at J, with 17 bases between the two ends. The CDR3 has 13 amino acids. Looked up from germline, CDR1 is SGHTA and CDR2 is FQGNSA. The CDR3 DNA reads TGTGCCAGCGGCCTCTGGCGGGAAAGCGAGCAGTACTTC. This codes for CASGLWRESEQYF.

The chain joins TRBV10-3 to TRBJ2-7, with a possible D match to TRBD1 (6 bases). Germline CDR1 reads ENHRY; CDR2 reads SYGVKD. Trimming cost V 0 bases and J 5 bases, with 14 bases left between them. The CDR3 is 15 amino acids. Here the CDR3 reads CAISESQGLRDEQYF. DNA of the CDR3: TGTGCCATCAGTGAGTCGCAGGGGCTGAGGGACGAGCAGTACTTC.

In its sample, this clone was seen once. This CDR3 reads CASTGGGGGNQPQHF. DNA of the CDR3: TGTGCCAGCACCGGGGGAGGGGGAGGCAATCAGCCCCAGCATTTT. The gene calls are TRBV28 and TRBJ1-5; weak D call: TRBD1 (6 bases). This CDR3 has 15 residues. Germline-derived CDR1 and CDR2 are MDHEN and SYDVKM. The V and J ends lost 7 bases and 2 bases respectively, with 15 bases between them.

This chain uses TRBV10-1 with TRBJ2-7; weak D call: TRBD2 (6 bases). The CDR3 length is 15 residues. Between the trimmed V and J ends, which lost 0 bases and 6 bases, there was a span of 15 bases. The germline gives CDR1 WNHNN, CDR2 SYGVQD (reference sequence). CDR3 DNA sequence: TGCGCCAGCAGTGAGTCGAACCTCCGGGGGTCCGAGCAGTACTTC. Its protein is CASSESNLRGSEQYF.

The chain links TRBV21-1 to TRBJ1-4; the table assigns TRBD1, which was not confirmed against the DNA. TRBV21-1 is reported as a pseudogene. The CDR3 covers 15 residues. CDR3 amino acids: CASSSNAQGDEKLFF. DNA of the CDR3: TGTGCCAGCAGTTCCAACGCCCAGGGGGATGAAAAACTGTTTTTT.

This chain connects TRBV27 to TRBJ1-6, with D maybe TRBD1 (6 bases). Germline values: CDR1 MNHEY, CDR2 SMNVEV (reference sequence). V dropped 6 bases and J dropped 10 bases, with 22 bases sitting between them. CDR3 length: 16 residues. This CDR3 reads CASSYWVGHSSSPLHF. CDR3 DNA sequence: TGTGCCAGCAGCTACTGGGTGGGACACTCAAGCTCACCCCTCCACTTT.

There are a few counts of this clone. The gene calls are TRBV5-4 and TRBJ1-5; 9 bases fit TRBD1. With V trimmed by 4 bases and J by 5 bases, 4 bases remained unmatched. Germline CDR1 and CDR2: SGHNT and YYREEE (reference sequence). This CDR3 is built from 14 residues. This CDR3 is CASSGDRADQPQHF. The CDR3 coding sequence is TGTGCCAGCAGCGGGGACAGGGCCGATCAGCCCCAGCATTTT.

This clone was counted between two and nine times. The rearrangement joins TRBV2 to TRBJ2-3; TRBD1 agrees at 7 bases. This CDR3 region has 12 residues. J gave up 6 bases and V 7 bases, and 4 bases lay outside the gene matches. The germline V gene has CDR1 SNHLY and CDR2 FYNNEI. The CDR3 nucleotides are TGTGCCAGCAATAGGGACAGCGATACGCAGTATTTT. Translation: CASNRDSDTQYF.

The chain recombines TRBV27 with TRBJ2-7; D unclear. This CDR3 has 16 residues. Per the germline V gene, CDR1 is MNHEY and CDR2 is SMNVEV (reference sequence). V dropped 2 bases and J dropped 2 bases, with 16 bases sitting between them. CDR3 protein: CASSLRFRVDPYEQYF. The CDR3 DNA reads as TGTGCCAGCAGTTTAAGATTTCGGGTGGATCCCTACGAGCAGTACTTC.

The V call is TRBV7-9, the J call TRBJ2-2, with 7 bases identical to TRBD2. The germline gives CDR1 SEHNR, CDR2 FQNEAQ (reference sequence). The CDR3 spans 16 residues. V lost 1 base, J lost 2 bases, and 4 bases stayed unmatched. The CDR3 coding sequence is TGTGCCAGCAGCTTAGTGACTAGCCGAAACACCGGGGAGCTGTTTTTT. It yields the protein CASSLVTSRNTGELFF.

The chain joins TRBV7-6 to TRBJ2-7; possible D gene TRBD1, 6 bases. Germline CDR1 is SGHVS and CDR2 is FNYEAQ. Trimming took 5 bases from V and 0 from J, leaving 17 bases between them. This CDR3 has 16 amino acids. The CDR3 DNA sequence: TGTGCCAGCAGCAATAAACAGGACAGTAGCTCCTACGAGCAGTACTTC. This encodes CASSNKQDSSSYEQYF. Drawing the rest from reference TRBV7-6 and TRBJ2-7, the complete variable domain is GAGVSQSPRYKVTKRGQDVALRCDPISGHVSLYWYRQALGQGPEFLTYFNYEAQQDKSGLPNDRFSAERPEGSISTLTIQRTEQRDSAMYRCASSNKQDSSSYEQYFGPGTRLTVT.

CDR3 coding DNA: TGCAGCGCGACTAGCGGGTGGGGCACCGGGGAGCTGTTTTTT. This sequence encodes CSATSGWGTGELFF. This sequence joins TRBV29-1 and TRBJ2-2; the match to TRBD2 covers 10 bases. Germline V lookup: CDR1 SQVTM, CDR2 ANQGSEA. V lost 7 bases and J lost 4; bases outside the gene matches: 6. The CDR3 length is 14 residues.

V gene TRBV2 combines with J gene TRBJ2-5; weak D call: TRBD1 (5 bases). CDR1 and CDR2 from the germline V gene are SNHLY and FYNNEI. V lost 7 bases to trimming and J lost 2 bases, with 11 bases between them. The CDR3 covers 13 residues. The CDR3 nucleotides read TGTGCCAGCACCCCACAGGCTCAAGAGACCCAGTACTTC. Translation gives CASTPQAQETQYF. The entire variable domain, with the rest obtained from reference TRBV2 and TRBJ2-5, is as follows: EPEVTQTPSHQVTQMGQEVILRCVPISNHLYFYWYRQILGQKVEFLVSFYNNEISEKSEIFDDQFSVERPDGSNFTLKIRSTKLEDSAMYFCASTPQAQETQYFGPGTRLLVL.

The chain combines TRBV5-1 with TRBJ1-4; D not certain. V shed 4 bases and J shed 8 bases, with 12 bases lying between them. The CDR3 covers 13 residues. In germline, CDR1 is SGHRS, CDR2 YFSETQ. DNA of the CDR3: TGCGCCAGCAGCATAAACAACGGGGAAAAACTGTTTTTT. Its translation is CASSINNGEKLFF.

The CDR3 nucleotides are TGTGCCAGCAGCGTAGCATCTAATGAAAAACTGTTTTTT. Protein: CASSVASNEKLFF. This chain links TRBV9 with TRBJ1-4; D is undetermined. Trimming cost V 0 bases and J 3 bases, with 3 bases left between them. This CDR3 spans 13 amino acids. The V gene's germline CDR1 is SGDLS and CDR2 YYNGEE.

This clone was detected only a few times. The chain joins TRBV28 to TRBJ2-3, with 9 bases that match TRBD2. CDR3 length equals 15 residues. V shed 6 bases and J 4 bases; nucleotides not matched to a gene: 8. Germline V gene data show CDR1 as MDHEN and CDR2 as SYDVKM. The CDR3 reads CASRVLAGLADTQYF. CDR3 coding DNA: TGTGCCAGCAGAGTCCTAGCGGGACTGGCAGATACGCAGTATTTT. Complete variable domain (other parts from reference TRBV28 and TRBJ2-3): DVKVTQSSRYLVKRTGEKVFLECVQDMDHENMFWYRQDPGLGLRLIYFSYDVKMKEKGDIPEGYSVSREKKERFSLILESASTNQTSMYLCASRVLAGLADTQYFGPGTRLTVL.